The following is a T cell receptor beta chain sequence with its context. Its cognate antigen is unknown. CDR3 length equals 18 residues. Germline V gene sequence: CDR1 SEHNR, CDR2 FQNEAQ (reference sequence). J was trimmed by 3 bases and V by 4 bases; bases with no gene match: 14. The data belong to a study of shared clonotypes between healthy human individuals. Study-level results: Generally, naive subsets (rather than memory subsets) showed larger estimated richness.

Sequencing used immunoSEQ multiplex PCR; TCRdb keeps in-frame clones, though not all of them. The data contain 800,000 or so clones, about 96% of them singletons. Cells designated naive CD8 were CD45RO-negative and were positively selected for CCR7, with terminally differentiated effector memory CD45RA+ cells excluded. The chain recombines TRBV7-9 with TRBJ2-2; 7 nucleotides match TRBD2. This sequence was found in a man aged 25-45 years in good health. The sample taken for sequencing was naive CD8+ T cells sorted from blood. The DNA for the CDR3 is TGTGCCAGCAGCTCACAAGCCGGGACTAAGCGGTACACCGGGGAGCTGTTTTTT. It specifies CASSSQAGTKRYTGELFF.